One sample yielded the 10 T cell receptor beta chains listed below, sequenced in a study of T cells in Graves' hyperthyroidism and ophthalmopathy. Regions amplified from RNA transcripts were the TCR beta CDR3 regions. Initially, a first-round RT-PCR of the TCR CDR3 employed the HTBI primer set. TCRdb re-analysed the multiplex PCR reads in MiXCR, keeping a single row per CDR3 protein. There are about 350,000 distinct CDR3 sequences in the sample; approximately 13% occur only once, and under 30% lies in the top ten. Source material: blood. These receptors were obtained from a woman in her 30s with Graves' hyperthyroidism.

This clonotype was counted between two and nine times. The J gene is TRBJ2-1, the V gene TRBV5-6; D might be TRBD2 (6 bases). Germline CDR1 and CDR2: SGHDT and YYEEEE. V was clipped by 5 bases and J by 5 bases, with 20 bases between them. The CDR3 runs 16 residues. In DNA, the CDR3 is TGTGCCAGCAGGCCGAGGGGACTTCCAAACCACAATGAGCAGTTCTTC. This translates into CASRPRGLPNHNEQFF.

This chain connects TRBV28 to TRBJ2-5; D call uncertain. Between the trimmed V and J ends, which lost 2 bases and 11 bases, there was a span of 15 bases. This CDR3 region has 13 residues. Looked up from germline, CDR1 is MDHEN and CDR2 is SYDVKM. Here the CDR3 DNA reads TGTGCCAGCAGTTTAACCTTAAAAAGAACGCAGTACTTC. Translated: CASSLTLKRTQYF.

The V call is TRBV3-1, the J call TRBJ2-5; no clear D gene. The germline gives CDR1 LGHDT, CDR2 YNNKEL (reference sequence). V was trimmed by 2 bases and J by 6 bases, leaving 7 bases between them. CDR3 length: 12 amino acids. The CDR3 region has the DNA TGTGCCAGCAGCCAACTAAGCCAGACCCAGTACTTC. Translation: CASSQLSQTQYF.

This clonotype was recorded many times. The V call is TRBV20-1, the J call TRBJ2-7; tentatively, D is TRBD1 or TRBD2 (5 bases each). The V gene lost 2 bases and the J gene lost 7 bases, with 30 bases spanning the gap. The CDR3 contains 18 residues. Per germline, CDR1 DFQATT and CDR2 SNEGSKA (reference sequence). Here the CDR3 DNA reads TGCAGTGCTAGAAGTACCGGGGACGTGAAGACCCTAGCCGGTGAGCAGTACTTC. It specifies CSARSTGDVKTLAGEQYF.

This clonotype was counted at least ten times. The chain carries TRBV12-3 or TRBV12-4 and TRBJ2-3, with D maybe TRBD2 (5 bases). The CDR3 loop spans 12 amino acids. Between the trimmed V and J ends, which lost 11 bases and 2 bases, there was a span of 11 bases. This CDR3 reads CAGRGYTDTQYF. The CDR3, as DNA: TGTGCCGGACGGGGATACACAGATACGCAGTATTTT.

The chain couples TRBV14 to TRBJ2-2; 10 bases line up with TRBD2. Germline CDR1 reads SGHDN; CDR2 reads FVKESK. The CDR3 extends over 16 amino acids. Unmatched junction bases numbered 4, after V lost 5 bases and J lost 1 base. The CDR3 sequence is CASSKRTSGNTGELFF. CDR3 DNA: TGTGCCAGCAGCAAAAGGACTAGCGGGAACACCGGGGAGCTGTTTTTT.

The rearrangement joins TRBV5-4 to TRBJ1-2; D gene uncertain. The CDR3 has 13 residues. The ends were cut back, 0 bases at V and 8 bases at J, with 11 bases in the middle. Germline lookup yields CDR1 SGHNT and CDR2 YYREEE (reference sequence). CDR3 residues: CASSLVPFWGYTF. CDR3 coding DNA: TGTGCCAGCAGCTTGGTTCCCTTTTGGGGCTACACCTTC.

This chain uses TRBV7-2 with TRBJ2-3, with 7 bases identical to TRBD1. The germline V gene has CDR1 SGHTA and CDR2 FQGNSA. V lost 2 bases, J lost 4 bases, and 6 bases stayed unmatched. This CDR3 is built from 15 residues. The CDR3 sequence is CASSLRGRKSDTQYF. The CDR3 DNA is TGTGCCAGCAGCTTAAGGGGGCGGAAGTCAGATACGCAGTATTTT.

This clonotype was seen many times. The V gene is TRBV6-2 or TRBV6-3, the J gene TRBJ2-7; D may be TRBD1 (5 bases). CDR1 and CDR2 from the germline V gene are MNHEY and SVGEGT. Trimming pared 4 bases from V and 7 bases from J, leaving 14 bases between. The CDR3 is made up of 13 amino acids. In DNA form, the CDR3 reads TGTGCCAGCAGTTCCTCCTTAGCAGGGGAGCAGTACTTC. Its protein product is CASSSSLAGEQYF.

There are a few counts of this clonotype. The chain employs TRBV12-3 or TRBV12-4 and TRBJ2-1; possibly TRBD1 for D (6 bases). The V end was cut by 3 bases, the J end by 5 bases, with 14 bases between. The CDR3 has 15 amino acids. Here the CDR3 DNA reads TGTGCCAGCAGTTTGGGGGCCCGGCTGCACAATGAGCAGTTCTTC. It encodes CASSLGARLHNEQFF.